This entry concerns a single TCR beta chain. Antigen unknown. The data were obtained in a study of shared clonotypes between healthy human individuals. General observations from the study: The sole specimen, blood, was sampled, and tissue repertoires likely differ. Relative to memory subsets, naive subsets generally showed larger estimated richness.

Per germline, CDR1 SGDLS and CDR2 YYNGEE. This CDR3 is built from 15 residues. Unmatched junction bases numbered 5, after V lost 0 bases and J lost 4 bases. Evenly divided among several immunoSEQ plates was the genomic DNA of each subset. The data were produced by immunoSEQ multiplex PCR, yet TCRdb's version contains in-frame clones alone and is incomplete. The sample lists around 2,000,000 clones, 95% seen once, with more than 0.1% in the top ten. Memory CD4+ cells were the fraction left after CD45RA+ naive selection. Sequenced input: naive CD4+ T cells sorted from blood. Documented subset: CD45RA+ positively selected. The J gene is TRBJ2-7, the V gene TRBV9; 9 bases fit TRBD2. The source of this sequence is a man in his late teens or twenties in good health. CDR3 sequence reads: CASSVGAGGGYEQYF. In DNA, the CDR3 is TGTGCCAGCAGCGTAGGAGCGGGAGGAGGGTACGAGCAGTACTTC.